These 14 T cell receptor beta chains were sequenced from one sample in a study of cytomegalovirus exposure and HLA in healthy donors. In the PCR, 60 Vbeta and 13 Jbeta primers were used. The repertoire was sequenced with immunoSEQ multiplex PCR; TCRdb's copy has only in-frame clones and lacks some. The table records over 100,000 clones, around three quarters of them present only once. Sequenced sample: PBMCs. The receptors originated from a woman between 18 and 29 years old in good health and CMV-seropositive.

This clone has only one observation. The J gene is TRBJ2-1, the V gene TRBV11-3, with 10 bases fitting TRBD2. This CDR3 comprises 15 residues. In germline, CDR1 is SGHNT, CDR2 YENEEA. After removal of 5 bases from V and 7 bases from J, the junction contained 8 bases not matched to a gene. The chain's CDR3 is CASSLGTSVVNEQFF. CDR3 coding DNA: TGTGCCAGCAGCCTCGGGACTAGCGTAGTAAATGAGCAGTTCTTC.

The chain has TRBV10-1 and TRBJ1-2, with 8 bases matching TRBD1. Germline V gene data show CDR1 as WNHNN and CDR2 as SYGVQD (reference sequence). The CDR3 is made up of 16 amino acids. J gave up 4 bases and V 0 bases, and 7 bases lay outside the gene matches. As DNA, the CDR3 is TGCGCCAGCAGTGAGTCCAGGACAGGGAAACCCTATGGCTACACCTTC. This encodes CASSESRTGKPYGYTF.

The rearrangement joins TRBV30 to TRBJ1-5, with TRBD1 identical over 8 bases. J was trimmed by 9 bases and V by 2 bases; bases with no gene match: 12. The CDR3 length is 15 residues. From germline, CDR1 is GTSNPN and CDR2 SVGIG (reference sequence). The CDR3 loop is CAWSLDGTGGRPQHF. The CDR3, as DNA: TGTGCCTGGAGTTTGGACGGTACAGGGGGGAGGCCCCAGCATTTT.

This clone came up once. V gene TRBV25-1 combines with J gene TRBJ1-1; perhaps TRBD1 as D (6 bases). This CDR3 is 14 amino acids long. The V gene lost 2 bases and the J gene lost 4 bases, with 11 bases spanning the gap. Germline V gene data show CDR1 as MGHDK and CDR2 as SYGVNS. CDR3 sequence reads: CASSERGGTTEAFF. CDR3 in DNA: TGTGCCAGCAGTGAAAGAGGGGGAACCACTGAAGCTTTCTTT.

Here the CDR3 DNA reads TGTGCCAGCAGCTTAGGCGGGCGGGAGGCCCCGGATGAGCAGTTCTTC. Its translation: CASSLGGREAPDEQFF. The chain links TRBV11-3 to TRBJ2-1; 8 positions match TRBD2. V lost 1 base and J lost 8; bases outside the gene matches: 10. The CDR3 runs to 16 residues. CDR1 SGHNT and CDR2 YENEEA come from the germline V gene.

This rearrangement joins TRBV9 to TRBJ1-3, with 7 bases matching TRBD1. Germline trimming cut 4 bases from V and 8 bases from J; bases unmatched to any gene: 9. The germline V gene has CDR1 SGDLS and CDR2 YYNGEE. The CDR3 extends over 14 amino acids. CDR3: CASSRDREIDTIYF. The CDR3, as DNA: TGTGCCAGCAGCCGAGACAGGGAGATAGACACCATATATTTT.

The V and J genes are TRBV27 and TRBJ2-6, with D hard to call. V dropped 5 bases and J dropped 0 bases, with 8 bases sitting between them. There are 15 residues in the CDR3. Germline CDR1 is MNHEY and CDR2 is SMNVEV (reference sequence). The CDR3 coding sequence is TGTGCCAGCAGTACCGTACACTCTGGGGCCAACGTCCTGACTTTC. This codes for CASSTVHSGANVLTF.

The chain employs TRBV18 and TRBJ2-4, with D unclear. This CDR3 region has 16 residues. Trimming removed 2 bases from V and 1 base from J, with 12 bases in between. Germline CDR1 and CDR2: KGHSH and LQKENI. Here the CDR3 reads CASSPVLGWAKNIQYF. The CDR3 DNA follows: TGTGCCAGCTCACCAGTATTGGGCTGGGCCAAAAACATTCAGTACTTC. The complete variable domain, with remaining parts taken from reference TRBV18 and TRBJ2-4, reads NAGVMQNPRHLVRRRGQEARLRCSPMKGHSHVYWYRQLPEEGLKFMVYLQKENIIDESGMPKERFSAEFPKEGPSILRIQQVVRGDSAAYFCASSPVLGWAKNIQYFGAGTRLSVL.

The chain carries TRBV11-3 and TRBJ2-7; 8 bases match TRBD1. CDR3 length: 15 residues. V dropped 1 base and J dropped 1; count of bases not matched to a gene: 3. The germline gives CDR1 SGHNT, CDR2 YENEEA. The chain's CDR3 is CASSLAGQASYEQYF. CDR3 nucleotides: TGTGCCAGCAGCTTAGCGGGACAGGCTTCCTACGAGCAGTACTTC. The full variable domain, with the rest looked up from reference TRBV11-3 and TRBJ2-7, is EAGVVQSPRYKIIEKKQPVAFWCNPISGHNTLYWYLQNLGQGPELLIRYENEEAVDDSQLPKDRFSAERLKGVDSTLKIQPAELGDSAVYLCASSLAGQASYEQYFGPGTRLTVT.

The rearrangement uses TRBV2 and TRBJ2-3; 7 bases agree with TRBD2. Germline V gives CDR1 SNHLY, CDR2 FYNNEI. J lost 4 bases, V lost 11 bases, and 12 bases had no gene match. The CDR3 covers 14 residues. CDR3 nucleotide sequence: TGTGCCTCCCAAGCGGGATCTCGCGCAGATACGCAGTATTTT. Translated, it gives CASQAGSRADTQYF.

A remark on this clone: One end of the junction fails to match germline, which may point to a read error. The genes are TRBV7-9 and TRBJ2-7; TRBD1 might be the D (6 bases). Germline loops: CDR1 SEHNR, CDR2 FQNEAQ (reference sequence). The CDR3 has 13 residues. DNA of the CDR3: TGTTCCAGCAGCTTATCAGGGGCCGGCGAGCAGTACTTC. Amino acid sequence: CSSSLSGAGEQYF. The whole variable domain, filled in from reference TRBV7-9 and TRBJ2-7, reads DTGVSQNPRHKITKRGQNVTFRCDPISEHNRLYWYRQTLGQGPEFLTYFQNEAQLEKSRLLSDRFSAERPKGSFSTLEIQRTEQGDSAMYLCSSSLSGAGEQYFGPGTRLTVT.

The chain couples TRBV13 to TRBJ1-2, with 10 bases identical to TRBD1. Looked up from germline, CDR1 is PRHDT and CDR2 is FYEKMQ (reference sequence). V gave up 7 bases and J gave up 5 bases; unmatched junction bases: 7. The CDR3 sequence is 14 residues long. The CDR3: CASTLTGGLYGYTF. CDR3 nucleotides: TGTGCCAGCACCCTGACAGGGGGCCTATATGGCTACACCTTC.

The chain has TRBV10-3 and TRBJ2-1; 14 nucleotides line up with TRBD2. This CDR3 spans 16 amino acids. V gave up 2 bases and J gave up 7 bases; unmatched junction bases: 4. CDR1 is ENHRY, CDR2 SYGVKD, per germline. CDR3 coding DNA: TGTGCCATCAGTGAGCTTGGGACTAGCGGGAGTAATGAGCAGTTCTTC. It is translated as CAISELGTSGSNEQFF.

In its sample, this clone was seen once. V gene TRBV28 combines with J gene TRBJ2-7, with a possible D match to TRBD1 (5 bases). The ends were cut back, 7 bases at V and 0 bases at J, with 16 bases in the middle. This CDR3 spans 15 amino acids. Per the germline V gene, CDR1 is MDHEN and CDR2 is SYDVKM. The CDR3 spells CASTTARTLSYEQYF. The CDR3 coding sequence is TGTGCCAGCACCACCGCCAGGACACTCTCCTACGAGCAGTACTTC.